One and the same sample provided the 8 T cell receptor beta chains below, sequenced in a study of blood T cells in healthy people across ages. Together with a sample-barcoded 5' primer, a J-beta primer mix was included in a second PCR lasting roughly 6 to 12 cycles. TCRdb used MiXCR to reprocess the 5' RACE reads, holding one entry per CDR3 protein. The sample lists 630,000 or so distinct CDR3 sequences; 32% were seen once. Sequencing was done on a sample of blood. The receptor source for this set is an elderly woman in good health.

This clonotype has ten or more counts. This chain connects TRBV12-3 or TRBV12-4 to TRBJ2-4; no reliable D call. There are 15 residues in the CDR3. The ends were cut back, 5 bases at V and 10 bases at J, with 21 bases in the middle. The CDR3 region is CASSDGAVHVEIQYF. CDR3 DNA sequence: TGTGCCAGCAGTGACGGCGCGGTCCACGTCGAAATTCAGTACTTC.

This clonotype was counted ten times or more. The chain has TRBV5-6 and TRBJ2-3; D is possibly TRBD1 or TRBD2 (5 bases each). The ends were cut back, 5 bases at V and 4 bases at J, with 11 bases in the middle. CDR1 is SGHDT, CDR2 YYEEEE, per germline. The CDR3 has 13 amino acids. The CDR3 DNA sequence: TGTGCCAGCAGATTACTAGGGGCAGATACGCAGTATTTT. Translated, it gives CASRLLGADTQYF.

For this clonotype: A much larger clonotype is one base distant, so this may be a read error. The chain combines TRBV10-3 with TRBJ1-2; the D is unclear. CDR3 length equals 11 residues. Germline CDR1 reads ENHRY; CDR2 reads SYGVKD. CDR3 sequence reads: CAIKDYTGCTF. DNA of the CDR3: TGTGCCATCAAGGACTACACGGGCTGCACCTTC.

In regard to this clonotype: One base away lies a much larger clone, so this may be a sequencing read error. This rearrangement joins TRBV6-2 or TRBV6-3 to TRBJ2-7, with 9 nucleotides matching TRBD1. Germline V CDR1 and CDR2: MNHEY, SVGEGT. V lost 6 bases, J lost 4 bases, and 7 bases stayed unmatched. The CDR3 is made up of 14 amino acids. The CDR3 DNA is TGTGCCAGCAGCCCCGGGACAGGGCTTTACGAGCAGTACTTC. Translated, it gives CASSPGTGLYEQYF.

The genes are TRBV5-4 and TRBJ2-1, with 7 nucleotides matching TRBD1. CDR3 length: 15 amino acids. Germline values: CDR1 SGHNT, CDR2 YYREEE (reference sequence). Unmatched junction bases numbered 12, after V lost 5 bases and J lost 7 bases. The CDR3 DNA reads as TGTGCCAGCAGTCTTGGAAAAGGGGGCCATAATGAGCAGTTCTTC. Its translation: CASSLGKGGHNEQFF.

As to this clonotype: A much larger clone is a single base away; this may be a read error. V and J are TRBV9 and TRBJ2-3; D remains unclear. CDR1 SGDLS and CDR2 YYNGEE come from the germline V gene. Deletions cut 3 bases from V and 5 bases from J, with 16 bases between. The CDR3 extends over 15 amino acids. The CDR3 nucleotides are TGTGCCAGCAGCGCCTATTCAAGAAACGGAGATACGCAGTATTTT. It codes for CASSAYSRNGDTQYF.

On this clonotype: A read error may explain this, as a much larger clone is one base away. As DNA, the CDR3 is TGTGCCAGCAGCCCAGAGGGGGGCCAATGGGAGCAGTACTTC. It yields the protein CASSPEGGQWEQYF. This sequence joins TRBV3-1 and TRBJ2-5; D tentatively fits TRBD1 or TRBD2 (6 bases each). V lost 4 bases to trimming and J lost 11 bases, with 20 bases between them. The CDR3 runs 14 residues. Germline loops: CDR1 LGHDT, CDR2 YNNKEL (reference sequence).

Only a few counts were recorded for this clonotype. CDR3 sequence (DNA): TGCGCCAGCAGCCAGGGCACGGTGCAGGGGGAAGCTTTCTTT. Protein sequence: CASSQGTVQGEAFF. V is TRBV4-3 and J is TRBJ1-1; the D gene is possibly TRBD1 (6 bases). Trimming took off 3 bases at V and 8 bases at J, with 16 bases between the two ends. From germline, CDR1 is LGHNA and CDR2 YSLEER. The CDR3 is 14 amino acids.